This entry lists 17 T cell receptor beta chains sequenced from one sample in a study of T cell responses to AZD1222 COVID-19 vaccine (dated by TCRdb to the early 2020s). In the paper's terms, the time point label means: baseline before first vaccination. Libraries were prepared through the immunoSEQ multiplex PCR assay. The source is immuneACCESS, and TCRdb retained only in-frame sequences with V and J called. Part of the clones is not carried over; for the studies checked, unresolved V genes explain less than half of this, and the remainder is unexplained. Here the sample has about 78,000 clones; roughly 85% occur a single time. 2.9% of the sample rests with the top ten. The sample consisted of peripheral blood, taken on day 0 of AZD1222 vaccination. The receptors derive from an adult in good health.

DNA of the CDR3: TGTGCCAGCAGCCACCTCCGATCCCCGGGGGGCCACCCCTACGAGCAGTACTTC. This translates into CASSHLRSPGGHPYEQYF. The chain couples TRBV3-1 (or the pseudogene TRBV3-2) to TRBJ2-7; D is perhaps TRBD2 (7 bases). Germline V gives CDR1 LGHDT, CDR2 YNNKEL (reference sequence). V lost 3 bases and J lost 2, with 23 bases in between. This CDR3 is built from 18 residues.

The rearrangement uses TRBV7-9 and TRBJ2-7; no clear D gene. This CDR3 has 16 amino acids. CDR1 and CDR2 (germline): SEHNR, FQNEAQ (reference sequence). V lost 1 base to trimming and J lost 2 bases, with 15 bases between them. CDR3: CASSLGAGGLTYEQYF. CDR3 nucleotide sequence: TGTGCCAGCAGCTTAGGGGCCGGCGGTTTAACCTACGAGCAGTACTTC.

The chain uses TRBV11-2 and TRBJ2-3; 9 bases are a match to TRBD1. V shed 5 bases and J 3 bases; nucleotides not matched to a gene: 6. Germline assignment: CDR1 SGHAT and CDR2 FQNNGV. The CDR3 spans 15 residues. The CDR3 coding sequence is TGTGCCAGCAGCCCCGGGACAGGGTTAACAGATACGCAGTATTTT. Protein sequence: CASSPGTGLTDTQYF.

This chain uses TRBV7-9 with TRBJ2-1; no reliable D call. The germline V and J ends were trimmed by 3 bases and 5 bases, with 14 bases remaining between them. This CDR3 region has 15 residues. CDR1 is SEHNR and CDR2 is FQNEAQ in the germline V gene (reference sequence). The CDR3: CASSFVKLGDNEQFF. The CDR3 nucleotides read TGTGCCAGCAGCTTTGTTAAGCTTGGGGACAATGAGCAGTTCTTC.

V and J are TRBV5-8 and TRBJ1-4; D is possibly TRBD1 (6 bases). The CDR3 is 15 residues long. V dropped 1 base and J dropped 1 base, with 8 bases sitting between them. CDR1 and CDR2 from the germline V gene are SGHTS and YDEGEE. CDR3 residues: CASSLLGQTNEKLFF. CDR3 coding DNA: TGTGCCAGCAGCTTGCTGGGACAAACTAATGAAAAACTGTTTTTT. Full variable domain (outside the CDR3, taken from reference TRBV5-8 and TRBJ1-4): EAGVTQSPTHLIKTRGQQATLRCSPISGHTSVYWYQQALGLGLQFLLWYDEGEERNRGNFPPRFSGRQFPNYSSELNVNALELEDSALYLCASSLLGQTNEKLFFGSGTQLSVL.

The chain joins TRBV21-1 to TRBJ2-2. TRBV21-1 is classified as a pseudogene. The CDR3 totals 17 residues. CDR3 residues: CASSLSIDQANTGELFF. The CDR3 DNA follows: TGTGCCAGCAGCCTAAGCATAGACCAAGCGAACACCGGGGAGCTGTTTTTT.

The genes are TRBV30 and TRBJ1-6; no definite D call. Germline V gene lookup returns CDR1 GTSNPN and CDR2 SVGIG (reference sequence). This CDR3 is 11 amino acids long. V was pared by 1 base and J by 10 bases, with 5 bases between. CDR3 DNA sequence: TGTGCCTGGAGTGCGGGGTCACCCCTCCACTTT. Its translation: CAWSAGSPLHF.

This chain connects TRBV6-5 to TRBJ2-5; unclear D gene. The CDR3 consists of 12 residues. Looked up from germline, CDR1 is MNHEY and CDR2 is SVGAGI. Between the trimmed V and J ends, which lost 7 bases and 1 base, there was a span of 7 bases. CDR3 nucleotides: TGTGCCAGCACCTCTATCCAAGAGACCCAGTACTTC. Translation gives CASTSIQETQYF.

The table lists this clone with a few counts. The chain joins TRBV7-2 to TRBJ2-2, with D hard to call. V was clipped by 3 bases and J by 3 bases, with 11 bases between them. The CDR3 contains 15 residues. Per germline, CDR1 SGHTA and CDR2 FQGNSA. Written as DNA, the CDR3 is TGTGCCAGCAGCTTTCTAGGGCCGTACACCGGGGAGCTGTTTTTT. Protein product: CASSFLGPYTGELFF.

V and J are TRBV5-6 and TRBJ2-3; tentatively, D is TRBD1 (5 bases). CDR3 length: 14 amino acids. Germline CDR1 SGHDT, CDR2 YYEEEE. The V end was cut by 4 bases, the J end by 3 bases, with 12 bases between. The DNA of the CDR3 is TGTGCCAGCAGCGGGCAGGGTCAAACAGATACGCAGTATTTT. This translates into CASSGQGQTDTQYF. Full variable domain (missing parts from reference TRBV5-6 and TRBJ2-3): DAGVTQSPTHLIKTRGQQVTLRCSPKSGHDTVSWYQQALGQGPQFIFQYYEEEERQRGNFPDRFSGHQFPNYSSELNVNALLLGDSALYLCASSGQGQTDTQYFGPGTRLTVL.

Turning to this clone: The germline gene is not matched at one end of the junction; a read error may be the cause. The chain has TRBV2 and TRBJ1-1; the D gene is possibly TRBD1 (6 bases). The CDR3 has 14 residues. Per germline, CDR1 SNHLY and CDR2 FYNNEI. CDR3 protein: CASGEQGGVAEAFF. DNA of the CDR3: TGTGCCAGCGGTGAACAGGGCGGGGTTGCTGAAGCTTTCTTT. The complete variable domain, with remaining parts taken from reference TRBV2 and TRBJ1-1, reads EPEVTQTPSHQVTQMGQEVILRCVPISNHLYFYWYRQILGQKVEFLVSFYNNEISEKSEIFDDQFSVERPDGSNFTLKIRSTKLEDSAMYFCASGEQGGVAEAFFGQGTRLTVV.

The chain uses TRBV6-5 and TRBJ1-5; weak D call: TRBD1 (6 bases). Germline V CDR1 and CDR2: MNHEY, SVGAGI. V lost 4 bases and J 15 bases, leaving 19 bases between the germline ends. The CDR3 spans 13 residues. CDR3: CASSLDGGAEWHF. CDR3 sequence (DNA): TGTGCCAGCAGTTTAGACGGGGGCGCAGAATGGCATTTT.

The chain combines TRBV30 with TRBJ1-5, with 9 bases lining up with TRBD1. Trimming cost V 3 bases and J 3 bases; bases outside gene matches: 3. Per germline, CDR1 GTSNPN and CDR2 SVGIG (reference sequence). The CDR3 totals 14 residues. The CDR3 here is CAWRGDRDNQPQHF. DNA for the CDR3: TGTGCCTGGAGGGGGGACAGGGACAATCAGCCCCAGCATTTT.

The chain is built from TRBV28 and TRBJ1-2; 7 nucleotides line up with TRBD1. Germline-derived CDR1 and CDR2 are MDHEN and SYDVKM. J gave up 5 bases and V 1 base, and 4 bases lay outside the gene matches. CDR3 size: 14 residues. CDR3 in amino acids: CASSLSGTAYGYTF. The CDR3 coding sequence is TGTGCCAGCAGTTTATCCGGGACAGCTTATGGCTACACCTTC.

The CDR3 bases are TGTGCCAGTAGTATATCGTACATCCACGAGCAGTACTTC. This codes for CASSISYIHEQYF. The chain has TRBV19 and TRBJ2-7, with D unclear. The CDR3 totals 13 residues. V gave up 2 bases and J gave up 5 bases, with 10 bases separating them. The germline gives CDR1 LNHDA, CDR2 SQIVND (reference sequence).

The V gene is TRBV3-1 (or the pseudogene TRBV3-2), the J gene TRBJ1-2, with TRBD1 as a possible D gene (6 bases). CDR3 size: 14 residues. V lost 1 base to trimming and J lost 2 bases, with 8 bases between them. Germline V lookup: CDR1 LGHDT, CDR2 YNNKEL (reference sequence). The CDR3 loop is CASSQGGANYGYTF. Here the CDR3 DNA reads TGTGCCAGCAGCCAAGGGGGGGCCAACTATGGCTACACCTTC.

This clone is classed as medium-sized. The chain is built from TRBV9 and TRBJ2-5, with 10 bases aligning to TRBD2. V lost 0 bases, J lost 5 bases, and 7 bases stayed unmatched. The CDR3 totals 16 residues. CDR1 is SGDLS and CDR2 is YYNGEE in the germline V gene. The CDR3 loop is CASSVGLAGGGETQYF. The CDR3 nucleotides are TGTGCCAGCAGCGTAGGATTAGCGGGGGGCGGGGAGACCCAGTACTTC.